This TCR beta chain was captured in a study of T cell responses to AZD1222 COVID-19 vaccine. Overall study results and limits: The peak T cell response came first, and repertoires were sampled only after it. Regions 160-218 and 743-854 held dominance among vaccine-associated CD4 TCRs, which spanned spike.

Data came from immunoSEQ multiplex PCR; TCRdb stores just in-frame clones and leaves some out. This sample has over 120,000 clones, with approximately 88% found just once. With respect to this clone: The antigen remains undetermined.

V lost 4 bases, J lost 4 bases, and 7 bases stayed unmatched. Germline assignment: CDR1 SNHLY and CDR2 FYNNEI. This CDR3 has 15 amino acids. The chain recombines TRBV2 with TRBJ2-7; 10 nucleotides agree with TRBD2. This sequence originates from an adult who received the MenACWY meningococcal vaccine as a control. The sequencing here drew on peripheral blood, taken 28 days after the second dose of the MenACWY control vaccine. CDR3 residues: CASSVPSGGIYEQYF. The CDR3 DNA follows: TGTGCCAGCAGTGTCCCTAGCGGGGGTATTTACGAGCAGTACTTC.